This T cell receptor (beta chain) was identified during a study of blood T cell repertoires in COVID-19. Study summary: Researchers got acute and convalescent COVID-19 samples from the United States, Italy and Spain.

After removal of 8 bases from V and 10 bases from J, the junction contained 7 bases not matched to a gene. This CDR3 is built from 14 residues. Germline V lookup: CDR1 WSHSY, CDR2 SAAADI. The authors' processing: Using reference gene primer amplification, nucleated cell counts were estimated. Profiling relied on immunoSEQ multiplex PCR, and the TCRdb table lists in-frame clones only, not all of them. The D gene and trimming were derived from the DNA, and the V and J assignments and clone size from that table. The sample contains 190,000 or so clones, more than 75% of which appear only once. Sequenced: peripheral blood. The clonotype comes from a man in his sixties who had recovered from COVID-19. This rearrangement joins TRBV10-2 to TRBJ2-1, with 14 positions matching TRBD2. For the CDR3, the DNA is TGCGCCAGCGGGGGACTAGCGGGAGTTGGAGAGCAGTTCTTC. This translates into CASGGLAGVGEQFF.